The 27 T cell receptor beta chains presented below share a single source sample, sequenced in a study of post-analysis software for immune sequencing data. Their antigens are not known. Unique-molecular-identifier-tagged TCR beta cDNA libraries were used. TCRdb itself ran the PCR reads through MiXCR, one entry per CDR3 protein. Among fewer than 900,000 distinct CDR3 sequences listed, around 45% were seen once. Overall study findings and caveats: Compared with controls, patients had more of five or six TRBV segments, including TRBV5-6, TRBV5-1 and TRBV20-1.

The sequenced material came from blood. All receptors come from a girl aged 10 to 17 with multiple sclerosis.

CDR3 coding DNA: TGCAGCGTTGAGGAGCGCAGGGACTATGGCTACACCTTC. Protein sequence: CSVEERRDYGYTF. This chain links TRBV29-1 with TRBJ1-2, with D perhaps matching TRBD1 (5 bases). The CDR3 length is 13 residues. With 3 bases removed from V and 3 bases from J, the gap between germline ends came to 11 bases. The V gene's germline CDR1 is SQVTM and CDR2 ANQGSEA.

The rearrangement links TRBV15 to TRBJ2-1, with D perhaps TRBD1 (6 bases). The V gene lost 0 bases and the J gene lost 5 bases, with 17 bases spanning the gap. The CDR3 length is 17 residues. CDR1 is LNHNV, CDR2 YYDKDF, per germline (reference sequence). The CDR3 loop reads CATSRDPGHGTDNEQFF. In DNA, the CDR3 is TGTGCCACCAGCAGAGACCCGGGACACGGGACCGACAATGAGCAGTTCTTC.

J is TRBJ1-1 and V is TRBV7-2; 8 bases match TRBD1. Unmatched junction bases numbered 7, after V lost 1 base and J lost 6 bases. The germline gives CDR1 SGHTA, CDR2 FQGNSA. The CDR3 is 15 amino acids. CDR3 sequence (DNA): TGTGCCAGCAGCTTAGAAGCACAGGGGGGATCTGAAGCTTTCTTT. Translated: CASSLEAQGGSEAFF.

The sample holds a few counts of this clonotype. The chain is built from TRBV7-9 and TRBJ2-3; D is unresolved. This CDR3 comprises 12 residues. Germline V gene sequence: CDR1 SEHNR, CDR2 FQNEAQ (reference sequence). Trimming pared 7 bases from V and 2 bases from J, leaving 7 bases between. CDR3 DNA sequence: TGTGCCAGCACCGGCCCCACAGATACGCAGTATTTT. This sequence encodes CASTGPTDTQYF.

The chain employs TRBV7-9 and TRBJ2-1; D may be TRBD2 (5 bases). The V and J ends lost 2 bases and 7 bases respectively, with 15 bases between them. The CDR3 runs to 15 residues. Germline CDR1 and CDR2: SEHNR and FQNEAQ (reference sequence). CDR3 in amino acids: CASSLPGGWVNEQFF. The DNA for the CDR3 is TGTGCCAGCAGCTTACCCGGAGGTTGGGTAAATGAGCAGTTCTTC.

The chain recombines TRBV12-3 or TRBV12-4 with TRBJ1-4, with D perhaps TRBD1 (5 bases). V was cut by 3 bases and J by 8 bases, with 13 bases left in between. The CDR3 sequence is 14 residues long. CDR3 nucleotide sequence: TGTGCCAGCAGTTTGTTCCGGGGGAACGAAAAACTGTTTTTT. This sequence encodes CASSLFRGNEKLFF.

The gene calls are TRBV29-1 and TRBJ1-2, with D tentatively TRBD1 (5 bases). The germline CDR1 and CDR2 sequences are SQVTM and ANQGSEA. The V gene lost 7 bases and the J gene lost 6 bases, with 12 bases spanning the gap. This CDR3 is built from 11 residues. CDR3 coding DNA: TGCAGCGCCGTCACGGGGGATGGCTACACCTTC. Translation gives CSAVTGDGYTF.

This clonotype was seen only a few times. The chain combines TRBV27 with TRBJ2-6; D might be TRBD1 or TRBD2, each matching 5 bases. This CDR3 is built from 14 residues. The germline CDR1 and CDR2 sequences are MNHEY and SMNVEV (reference sequence). Trimming shortened V by 4 bases and J by 1 base, and 5 bases separated the two germline ends. The CDR3 bases are TGTGCCAGCAGTTGGGGGTCTGGGGCCAACGTCCTGACTTTC. The encoded protein is CASSWGSGANVLTF.

This clonotype was seen only a few times. V usage is TRBV6-5 and J usage is TRBJ1-2, with a tentative D call TRBD1 (5 bases). Germline values: CDR1 MNHEY, CDR2 SVGAGI. CDR3 length: 13 amino acids. With 7 bases removed from V and 2 bases from J, the gap between germline ends came to 11 bases. The CDR3 DNA sequence: TGTGCCAGCACTGACCGGGACAACTATGGCTACACCTTC. This sequence encodes CASTDRDNYGYTF.

V usage is TRBV25-1 and J usage is TRBJ2-3; TRBD2 aligns across 8 bases. The V and J ends lost 4 bases and 6 bases, in that order; junction bases with no gene match: 6. CDR3 length: 14 residues. Germline loops: CDR1 MGHDK, CDR2 SYGVNS. The CDR3 here is CASSVTGGWDTQYF. The DNA of the CDR3 is TGTGCCAGCAGTGTGACGGGAGGGTGGGATACGCAGTATTTT.

V usage is TRBV12-3 or TRBV12-4 and J usage is TRBJ1-6; D is possibly TRBD1 (6 bases). The CDR3 totals 15 residues. V dropped 6 bases and J dropped 9 bases, with 18 bases sitting between them. The CDR3 region is CASRPRGGIGSPLHF. The CDR3 DNA reads as TGTGCCAGCAGACCGAGGGGGGGAATCGGTTCACCCCTCCACTTT.

The chain is built from TRBV29-1 and TRBJ2-5; D unclear. The DNA matches TRBJ2-7 better at its end, which makes the J call doubtful. Germline CDR1 reads SQVTM; CDR2 reads ANQGSEA. The CDR3 length is 12 residues. This CDR3 is CSVENSGSEQYF. CDR3 in DNA: TGCAGCGTTGAAAATAGTGGGTCCGAGCAGTACTTC.

The gene calls are TRBV30 and TRBJ2-7; 11 bases fit TRBD2. From germline, CDR1 is GTSNPN and CDR2 SVGIG (reference sequence). V shed 2 bases, J shed 7 bases, and the junction held 7 bases outside the gene matches. CDR3 length: 14 residues. Here the CDR3 reads CAWSRLAGLREQYF. In nucleotides, the CDR3 is TGTGCCTGGAGTAGACTAGCGGGATTAAGGGAGCAGTACTTC.

This chain joins TRBV3-1 and TRBJ2-5; 9 nucleotides line up with TRBD2. The CDR3 is made up of 15 amino acids. In germline, CDR1 is LGHDT, CDR2 YNNKEL (reference sequence). With V trimmed by 4 bases and J by 11 bases, 14 bases remained unmatched. The DNA of the CDR3 is TGTGCCAGCAGCCCTGGGACTAGCAGCTTAAGAGAGCAGTACTTC. Amino acid sequence: CASSPGTSSLREQYF.

The chain couples TRBV4-3 to TRBJ2-5; D unclear. With 11 bases removed from V and 0 bases from J, the gap between germline ends came to 16 bases. CDR1 is LGHNA, CDR2 YSLEER, per germline. CDR3 length: 14 residues. The CDR3 region has the DNA TGCGCCCTACCGTTAGGCCCATACCAAGAGACCCAGTACTTC. It is translated as CALPLGPYQETQYF.

This rearrangement joins TRBV7-2 to TRBJ1-5; D gene unclear. Germline assignment: CDR1 SGHTA and CDR2 FQGNSA. V gave up 1 base and J gave up 4 bases, with 11 bases separating them. The CDR3 is made up of 15 amino acids. DNA of the CDR3: TGTGCCAGCAGCTTAGAATCCAGCTCAAATCAGCCCCAGCATTTT. The encoded protein is CASSLESSSNQPQHF.

This clonotype was seen a handful of times. This chain links TRBV3-1 with TRBJ2-5; D perhaps matches TRBD2 (5 bases). The V end lost 5 bases, the J end lost 1 base, and 14 bases lay between the germline ends. In germline, CDR1 is LGHDT, CDR2 YNNKEL (reference sequence). This CDR3 has 15 residues. CDR3 amino acids: CASSSRTGSQETQYF. The CDR3 DNA follows: TGTGCCAGCAGCTCCCGTACGGGGTCCCAAGAGACCCAGTACTTC.

The rearrangement joins TRBV29-1 to TRBJ2-7; 7 bases match TRBD1. The ends lost 2 bases at V and 4 bases at J; junction bases unmatched: 5. Germline-derived CDR1 and CDR2 are SQVTM and ANQGSEA. This CDR3 contains 13 residues. The CDR3 spells CSVETGVGYEQYF. CDR3 bases: TGCAGCGTTGAAACAGGGGTAGGATACGAGCAGTACTTC.

The chain carries TRBV12-3 or TRBV12-4 and TRBJ2-3; 8 bases match TRBD2. Trimming removed 9 bases from V and 4 bases from J; junction bases left unmatched: 12. The CDR3 totals 15 residues. The CDR3 nucleotides read TGTGCCAGTGAAACACGGGGGGGAGCGCCAGATACGCAGTATTTT. This translates into CASETRGGAPDTQYF.

The chain combines TRBV6-5 with TRBJ2-1; D possibly corresponds to TRBD2 (5 bases). The ends were cut back, 0 bases at V and 5 bases at J, with 8 bases in the middle. The germline V gene has CDR1 MNHEY and CDR2 SVGAGI. The CDR3 has 14 residues. Here the CDR3 reads CASSYSPADNEQFF. In DNA form, the CDR3 reads TGTGCCAGCAGTTACTCTCCAGCGGACAATGAGCAGTTCTTC.

The chain employs TRBV7-2 and TRBJ2-7; D is unresolved. The CDR3 consists of 13 residues. Per germline, CDR1 SGHTA and CDR2 FQGNSA. The V end lost 5 bases, the J end lost 1 base, and 9 bases lay between the germline ends. CDR3 DNA sequence: TGTGCCAGCAGCCACCCTGGATCCTACGAGCAGTACTTC. Amino acids: CASSHPGSYEQYF.

This clonotype was picked up a small number of times. V and J are TRBV12-3 or TRBV12-4 and TRBJ2-5; D assignment may be TRBD1 or TRBD2 (5 bases each). Trimming took 5 bases from V and 5 from J, leaving 15 bases between them. This CDR3 has 14 residues. CDR3 protein: CASSPSGARETQYF. CDR3 DNA: TGTGCCAGCAGTCCGTCCGGGGCTCGGGAGACCCAGTACTTC.

This clonotype was picked up a small number of times. This chain's CDR3 is CASSMVPSGTKDEQFF. The CDR3 region has the DNA TGTGCCAGTAGTATGGTACCTAGCGGGACCAAGGATGAGCAGTTCTTC. This chain links TRBV19 with TRBJ2-1; 9 nucleotides agree with TRBD2. There are 16 residues in the CDR3. Unmatched junction bases numbered 11, after V lost 3 bases and J lost 8 bases. Germline V lookup: CDR1 LNHDA, CDR2 SQIVND (reference sequence).

The J gene is TRBJ2-3, the V gene TRBV6-5; no firm D call. V gave up 2 bases and J gave up 2 bases, with 8 bases separating them. The CDR3 covers 14 residues. Germline V gives CDR1 MNHEY, CDR2 SVGAGI. CDR3 DNA sequence: TGTGCCAGCAGTTACGGCCAAGCCACAGATACGCAGTATTTT. This sequence encodes CASSYGQATDTQYF.

In its sample, this clonotype was seen a few times. This chain connects TRBV29-1 to TRBJ2-1; 9 bases map to TRBD2. The V segment lost 6 bases and the J segment 6 bases; nucleotides outside the gene matches: 9. Germline V gene lookup returns CDR1 SQVTM and CDR2 ANQGSEA. This CDR3 contains 14 residues. The CDR3 region is CSVGRLAGTNEQFF. In DNA form, the CDR3 reads TGCAGCGTGGGTCGGCTAGCGGGGACCAATGAGCAGTTCTTC.

This clonotype was recorded a few times. The CDR3 nucleotides are TGTGCCAGCAGTTTAGAGGGCAGGGACTATGGCTACACCTTC. This encodes CASSLEGRDYGYTF. The J gene is TRBJ1-2, the V gene TRBV12-3 or TRBV12-4, with a possible D match to TRBD1 (5 bases). Between the trimmed V and J ends, which lost 1 base and 3 bases, there was a span of 9 bases. The CDR3 is 14 amino acids.

This chain connects TRBV7-9 to TRBJ2-7; D is undetermined. CDR1 SEHNR and CDR2 FQNEAQ come from the germline V gene (reference sequence). V was pared by 7 bases and J by 9 bases, with 13 bases between. This CDR3 comprises 11 residues. The CDR3 protein is CASTGGGGQYF. CDR3 nucleotide sequence: TGTGCCAGCACGGGCGGCGGCGGGCAGTACTTC.